The T cell receptor beta chain described here comes from a study of OX40 agonist ivuxolimab in advanced cancers. Study as a whole: The treatment was a fully human IgG2 OX40 agonist, ivuxolimab. Partial responses were observed in three patients, of whom one had hepatocellular carcinoma and two had cutaneous melanoma.

As for this clone: Its antigen remains unidentified.

Study findings and constraints: Partial responders at 0.1-3.0 mg/kg had among the lowest clonal expansion.

TCRdb's copy holds only in-frame clones and misses some; the assay was immunoSEQ multiplex PCR. The sample carries tens of thousands of clones, approximately 90% recorded once. The CDR3 extends over 15 amino acids. From germline, CDR1 is KGHSH and CDR2 LQKENI. Trimming removed 2 bases at V and 0 bases at J, with 8 bases between. This chain joins TRBV18 and TRBJ1-5; tentative D call: TRBD1 (5 bases). This receptor was taken from an adult with an advanced solid tumor such as melanoma, head and neck, liver or kidney cancer. Sequencing was performed on CD4+ or CD8+ T cells sorted from blood, taken in a trial of the OX40 agonist ivuxolimab. CDR3 bases: TGTGCCAGCTCACCAAGCAGGGATAGCAATCAGCCCCAGCATTTT. Residues: CASSPSRDSNQPQHF.